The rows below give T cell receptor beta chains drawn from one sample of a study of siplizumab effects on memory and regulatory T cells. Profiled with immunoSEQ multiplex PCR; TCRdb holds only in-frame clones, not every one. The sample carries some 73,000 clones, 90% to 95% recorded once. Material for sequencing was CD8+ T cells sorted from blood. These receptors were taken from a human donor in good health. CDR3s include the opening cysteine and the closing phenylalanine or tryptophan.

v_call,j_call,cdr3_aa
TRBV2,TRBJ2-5,CASEKGTSGGSGQETQYF
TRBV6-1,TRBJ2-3,CASSVLVDGGTDTQYF
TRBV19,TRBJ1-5,CASDSPYSNQPQHF
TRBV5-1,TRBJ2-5,CASRSAGWETQYF
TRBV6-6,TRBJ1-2,CASSLQGGNGYTF
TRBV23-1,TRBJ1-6,CATVLSNSPLHF
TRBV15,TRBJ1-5,CATSRDTNGGQPQHF
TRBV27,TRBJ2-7,CASSFRGTGSYEQYF
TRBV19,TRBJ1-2,CASTELNRGDEGYTF
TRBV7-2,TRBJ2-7,CASSLGGTYEQYF
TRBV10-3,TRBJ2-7,CAIRGTGLLDEQYF
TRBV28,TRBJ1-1,CASNQGGTEAFF
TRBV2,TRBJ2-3,CASPPKGQETDTQYF
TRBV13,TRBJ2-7,CASRGDYEQYF
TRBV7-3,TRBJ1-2,CASSLHGDYGYTF
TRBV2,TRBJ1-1,CASKVGANTEAFF
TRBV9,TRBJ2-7,CASSPRGRKYEQYF
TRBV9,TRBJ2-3,CASSVGHSTDTQYF
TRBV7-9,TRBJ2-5,CASSELLPETQYF
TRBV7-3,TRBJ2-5,CASSLDGETQYF
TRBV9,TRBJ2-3,CASSDGTTRPDTQYF
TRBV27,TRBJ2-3,CASSWGPGSDTQYF
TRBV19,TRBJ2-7,CASSEGNSYEQYF
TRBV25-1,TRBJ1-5,CASSEYIVWGRHF
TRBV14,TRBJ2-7,CASSQIPRVVGFDEQYF
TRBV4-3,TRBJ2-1,CASSRWLTDNEQFF
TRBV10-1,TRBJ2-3,CASRTSGGAADTQYF
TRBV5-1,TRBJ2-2,CASSLVATSVFGELFF
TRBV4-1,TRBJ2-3,CASSQEGRITDTQYF
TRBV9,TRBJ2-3,CASSVVLDSTDTQYF
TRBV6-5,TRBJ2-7,CASSKTSGEAYEQYF
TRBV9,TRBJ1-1,CASSAGQQGGNTEAFF
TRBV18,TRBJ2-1,CASSPPERRNEQFF
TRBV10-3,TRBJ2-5,CAIRQDGETQYF
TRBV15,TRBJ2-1,CATSKGRLAGMNEQFF
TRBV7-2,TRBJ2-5,CASSPPGHPIQETQYF
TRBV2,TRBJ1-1,CASSAGWSTEAFF
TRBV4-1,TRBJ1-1,CASSQTGRTEAFF
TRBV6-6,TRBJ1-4,CASSYGANEKLFF
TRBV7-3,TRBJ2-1,CASSALAGGNNEQFF
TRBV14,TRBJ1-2,CASSQGIPLRKNYGYTF
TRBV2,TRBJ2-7,CASGQGAYEQYF
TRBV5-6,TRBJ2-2,CASSFGTGPAGELFF
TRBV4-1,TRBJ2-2,CASSQLAGGELFF
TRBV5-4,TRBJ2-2,CASSFTGAGTGELFF